This passage covers 12 T cell receptor beta chains from one sample sequenced in a study of regulatory dendritic cells for organ transplantation. The assay was immunoSEQ multiplex PCR, and TCRdb's table has in-frame clones only and misses some. The data show 25,000 to 30,000 clones, roughly 85% seen once. Sequencing was done on a sample of memory CD4+ T cells from blood. Sample subset: CD45RO+ memory T cells. These receptors originate from a human donor in good health.

The rearrangement joins TRBV12-5 to TRBJ1-5; the match to TRBD1 covers 10 bases. Per germline, CDR1 LGHNT and CDR2 FRNRAP. After removal of 6 bases from V and 6 bases from J, the junction contained 5 bases not matched to a gene. The CDR3 loop spans 14 amino acids. Here the CDR3 reads CASGRGQGSQPQHF. CDR3 DNA: TGTGCTAGTGGCCGGGGACAGGGGTCTCAGCCCCAGCATTTT.

J is TRBJ2-3 and V is TRBV7-8, with 11 bases aligning to TRBD1. Looked up from germline, CDR1 is SGHVS and CDR2 is FQNEAQ. The CDR3 spans 15 residues. V lost 5 bases to trimming and J lost 6 bases; unmatched junction nucleotides: 7. CDR3 in amino acids: CASSADRGLWDTQYF. The CDR3 region has the DNA TGTGCCAGCAGCGCGGACAGGGGGCTTTGGGATACGCAGTATTTT.

The chain recombines TRBV19 with TRBJ1-5; D unclear. CDR3 length: 15 amino acids. Trimming took 3 bases from V and 0 from J, leaving 9 bases between them. Germline V gene lookup returns CDR1 LNHDA and CDR2 SQIVND (reference sequence). CDR3 in DNA: TGTGCCAGTAGTATCTCCGGATATAGCAATCAGCCCCAGCATTTT. It specifies CASSISGYSNQPQHF.

The chain uses TRBV9 and TRBJ2-3; 7 bases agree with TRBD2. The CDR3 has 15 residues. Trimming took 6 bases from V and 0 from J; bases not matched to a gene: 7. Looked up from germline, CDR1 is SGDLS and CDR2 is YYNGEE. The DNA of the CDR3 is TGTGCCAGCAACCGGGACTATCGTAGCACAGATACGCAGTATTTT. Amino acid sequence: CASNRDYRSTDTQYF. Supplemented by reference TRBV9 and TRBJ2-3, the full variable domain reads DSGVTQTPKHLITATGQRVTLRCSPRSGDLSVYWYQQSLDQGLQFLIQYYNGEERAKGNILERFSAQQFPDLHSELNLSSLELGDSALYFCASNRDYRSTDTQYFGPGTRLTVL.

The V call is TRBV5-8, the J call TRBJ2-5; 8 nucleotides line up with TRBD2. Germline V gene lookup returns CDR1 SGHTS and CDR2 YDEGEE. J gave up 5 bases and V 2 bases, and 11 bases lay outside the gene matches. The CDR3 is made up of 16 amino acids. CDR3 bases: TGTGCCAGCAGCTTAGGGACTAGGGGGAACTCGGAGACCCAGTACTTC. Translating gives CASSLGTRGNSETQYF.

The chain recombines TRBV4-3 with TRBJ2-1, with D unclear. CDR3 length: 15 residues. V shed 1 base and J shed 5 bases, with 12 bases lying between them. CDR1 is LGHNA and CDR2 is YSLEER in the germline V gene. The CDR3: CASSQALEAHNEQFF. The CDR3 DNA is TGCGCCAGCAGCCAAGCCCTGGAAGCCCACAATGAGCAGTTCTTC.

The DNA for the CDR3 is TGTGCCAGCAGCCAAGGGGACTCCCGCTCCTACAATGAGCAGTTCTTC. Its protein is CASSQGDSRSYNEQFF. V usage is TRBV4-2 and J usage is TRBJ2-1, with D possibly TRBD2 on 6 matching bases. V lost 1 base and J lost 0, with 10 bases in between. From germline, CDR1 is LGHNA and CDR2 YNFKEQ. The CDR3 contains 16 residues.

This clone occurred a few times. This rearrangement joins TRBV9 to TRBJ1-2; no firm D call. The CDR3 runs to 14 residues. Trimming left V 0 bases short and J 3 bases short, with 9 bases between. The V gene's germline CDR1 is SGDLS and CDR2 YYNGEE. As DNA, the CDR3 is TGTGCCAGCAGCGTAGACCCAGACGACTATGGCTACACCTTC. This codes for CASSVDPDDYGYTF.

The CDR3 DNA reads as TGTGCCAGTCGGCAATTAGCGGGAGGGAATGAGCAGTTCTTC. Its translation is CASRQLAGGNEQFF. The rearrangement uses TRBV28 and TRBJ2-1; TRBD2 matches 11 bases. CDR1 and CDR2 (germline): MDHEN, SYDVKM. Germline trimming cut 9 bases from V and 7 bases from J; bases unmatched to any gene: 8. The CDR3 loop spans 14 amino acids.

This CDR3 reads CASSLGSTSGGDTQYF. For the CDR3, the DNA is TGTGCCAGCAGCTTAGGCTCGACTAGCGGGGGGGATACGCAGTATTTT. The rearrangement links TRBV11-2 to TRBJ2-3; 13 bases are a match to TRBD2. Unmatched junction bases numbered 4, after V lost 1 base and J lost 6 bases. The length of the CDR3 is 16 residues. From germline, CDR1 is SGHAT and CDR2 FQNNGV.

The chain links TRBV4-2 to TRBJ2-2; 11 positions agree with TRBD2. In germline, CDR1 is LGHNA, CDR2 YNFKEQ. The V and J ends lost 4 bases and 7 bases, in that order; junction bases with no gene match: 8. The CDR3 runs 16 residues. This chain's CDR3 is CASSLNSGGASGELFF. CDR3 nucleotide sequence: TGTGCCAGCAGCCTAAATAGCGGGGGGGCCAGCGGGGAGCTGTTTTTT.

J is TRBJ2-1 and V is TRBV7-2; no clear D. The germline gives CDR1 SGHTA, CDR2 FQGNSA. The CDR3 sequence is 15 residues long. Between the trimmed V and J ends, which lost 1 base and 4 bases, there was a span of 11 bases. The CDR3 region has the DNA TGTGCCAGCAGCTTAGAGGCCCAGGAGTACAATGAGCAGTTCTTC. Translated: CASSLEAQEYNEQFF.